The 20 T cell receptor beta chains presented below share a single source sample, sequenced in a study of T cells in Graves' hyperthyroidism and ophthalmopathy. Amplified TCR beta CDR3 regions came from RNA transcripts. The HTBI primer set was used in a first-round RT-PCR of the TCR CDR3. TCRdb fed the multiplex PCR reads into MiXCR, producing one record per CDR3 protein. Of 500,000 to 650,000 distinct CDR3 sequences listed, 15% to 20% are singletons. Sequencing was done on a sample of blood. The receptors shown here come from a man aged 35 to 55 with Graves' ophthalmopathy.

DNA for the CDR3: TGTGCCAGTAGTATAGATGGGGTGGGGACAACCGAAGCTTTCTTT. Its protein product is CASSIDGVGTTEAFF. The V and J genes are TRBV19 and TRBJ1-1; TRBD1 might be the D (6 bases). With 0 bases removed from V and 8 bases from J, the gap between germline ends came to 16 bases. Germline V gene data show CDR1 as LNHDA and CDR2 as SQIVND (reference sequence). There are 15 residues in the CDR3.

This clonotype has at least ten counts. The V and J genes are TRBV12-3 or TRBV12-4 and TRBJ2-7; 9 bases fit TRBD1. This CDR3 contains 12 residues. The V segment lost 5 bases and the J segment 6 bases; nucleotides outside the gene matches: 2. CDR3 sequence (DNA): TGTGCCAGCAGTCAGGACAGGGGCGAGCAGTACTTC. It yields the protein CASSQDRGEQYF.

This clonotype has a count of ten or more. V gene TRBV20-1 combines with J gene TRBJ2-4; D possibly matches TRBD1 or TRBD2 (6 bases each). The CDR3 contains 17 residues. Germline CDR1 is DFQATT and CDR2 is SNEGSKA (reference sequence). The ends were cut back, 1 base at V and 3 bases at J, with 19 bases in the middle. The CDR3, as DNA: TGCAGTGCTAGAGCGCTCCTCGGGGGCGGGGACAAAAACATTCAGTACTTC. Amino acids: CSARALLGGGDKNIQYF.

The chain uses TRBV9 and TRBJ2-2, with D unclear. The CDR3 spans 13 residues. Germline lookup yields CDR1 SGDLS and CDR2 YYNGEE. V lost 1 base and J lost 5, with 6 bases in between. In DNA form, the CDR3 reads TGTGCCAGCAGCGTATTGCATACCGGGGAGCTGTTTTTT. Translated: CASSVLHTGELFF.

V usage is TRBV11-2 and J usage is TRBJ1-5; D is uncertain. The CDR3 runs 13 residues. CDR1 SGHAT and CDR2 FQNNGV come from the germline V gene. Trimming removed 3 bases at V and 5 bases at J, with 8 bases between. In DNA form, the CDR3 reads TGTGCCAGCAGCTTGGGCCTCCATCAGCCCCAGCATTTT. Amino acids: CASSLGLHQPQHF.

This clonotype was found many times. The chain carries TRBV12-3 or TRBV12-4 and TRBJ2-5; 8 bases match TRBD2. The CDR3 runs 13 residues. Trimming at V came to 4 bases and at J to 10 bases, leaving 8 bases not matched to a gene. As DNA, the CDR3 is TGTGCCAGCAGTTGGGGACTAGTGGGAGACCAGTACTTC. Protein sequence: CASSWGLVGDQYF.

The V and J genes are TRBV28 and TRBJ1-6; D is undetermined. The CDR3 has 13 amino acids. Trimming left V 6 bases short and J 7 bases short, with 10 bases between. CDR1 is MDHEN, CDR2 SYDVKM, per germline. CDR3 sequence (DNA): TGTGCCAGCAGGCTGGGATGGAATTCACCCCTCCACTTT. Translating it yields CASRLGWNSPLHF.

This clonotype was observed at least ten times. V gene TRBV3-1 combines with J gene TRBJ2-2, with D perhaps TRBD2 (6 bases). The CDR3 is 16 amino acids. Germline CDR1 reads LGHDT; CDR2 reads YNNKEL (reference sequence). V lost 0 bases and J 3 bases, leaving 11 bases between the germline ends. The CDR3 spells CASSQDRRDYTGELFF. The CDR3 nucleotides read TGTGCCAGCAGCCAAGATCGGCGGGATTACACCGGGGAGCTGTTTTTT.

The sample holds a few counts of this clonotype. The chain is built from TRBV5-1 and TRBJ1-6; 8 nucleotides agree with TRBD1. Germline V gene sequence: CDR1 SGHRS, CDR2 YFSETQ. The CDR3 is 14 residues long. V gave up 4 bases and J gave up 6 bases; unmatched junction bases: 3. The CDR3 DNA sequence: TGCGCCAGCAGCGGGGGACAGGTTAATTCACCCCTCCACTTT. This encodes CASSGGQVNSPLHF.

The CDR3 DNA reads as TGTGCCAGTAGTATAAGGGGAAGGACTAGCGGACCTGAAACCCAGTACTTC. This sequence encodes CASSIRGRTSGPETQYF. J is TRBJ2-5 and V is TRBV19, with 10 bases aligning to TRBD2. CDR3 size: 17 residues. CDR1 and CDR2 (germline): LNHDA, SQIVND (reference sequence). V gave up 2 bases and J gave up 8 bases; unmatched junction bases: 14.

The V gene is TRBV3-1, the J gene TRBJ2-1; 12 bases line up with TRBD2. CDR1 is LGHDT, CDR2 YNNKEL, per germline (reference sequence). The CDR3 runs 14 residues. V lost 1 base and J lost 11; bases outside the gene matches: 3. CDR3: CASSQASGGVQQFF. CDR3 DNA: TGTGCCAGCAGCCAAGCTAGCGGGGGGGTACAGCAGTTCTTC.

This rearrangement joins TRBV7-2 to TRBJ2-5; D might be TRBD2 (6 bases). The V end lost 1 base, the J end lost 2 bases, and 17 bases lay between the germline ends. The V gene's germline CDR1 is SGHTA and CDR2 FQGNSA. The CDR3 is made up of 17 amino acids. The CDR3 coding sequence is TGTGCCAGCAGCTTAGGTGCGCGGGGACTTTCACAAGAGACCCAGTACTTC. Its translation is CASSLGARGLSQETQYF.

This clonotype occurred many times. V usage is TRBV20-1 and J usage is TRBJ2-7, with unresolved D. The CDR3 consists of 12 residues. Germline loops: CDR1 DFQATT, CDR2 SNEGSKA (reference sequence). The CDR3 spells CRATKLPYEQYF. The CDR3 nucleotides are TGCAGGGCGACAAAGCTGCCCTACGAGCAGTACTTC.

V usage is TRBV19 and J usage is TRBJ2-1; 9 bases are a match to TRBD1. Germline loops: CDR1 LNHDA, CDR2 SQIVND (reference sequence). This CDR3 is 15 amino acids long. Unmatched junction bases numbered 6, after V lost 1 base and J lost 8 bases. The CDR3 protein is CASSIGQGVFHEQFF. As DNA, the CDR3 is TGTGCCAGTAGTATAGGACAGGGGGTCTTCCATGAGCAGTTCTTC. The variable domain in full, completed from reference TRBV19 and TRBJ2-1, reads DGGITQSPKYLFRKEGQNVTLSCEQNLNHDAMYWYRQDPGQGLRLIYYSQIVNDFQKGDIAEGYSVSREKKESFPLTVTSAQKNPTAFYLCASSIGQGVFHEQFFGPGTRLTVL.

This clonotype showed up many times. The chain links TRBV18 to TRBJ2-2, with TRBD2 as a possible D gene (6 bases). CDR1 KGHSH and CDR2 LQKENI come from the germline V gene. V lost 6 bases, J lost 6 bases, and 14 bases lay in between. The CDR3 runs 14 residues. CDR3 residues: CASSEVADAGELFF. Written as DNA, the CDR3 is TGTGCCAGCTCCGAGGTAGCGGATGCCGGGGAGCTGTTTTTT.

This clonotype was counted many times. V usage is TRBV4-1 and J usage is TRBJ2-5; tentatively, D is TRBD1 (5 bases). Germline values: CDR1 MGHRA, CDR2 YSYEKL. The CDR3 sequence is 13 residues long. Trimming removed 1 base from V and 3 bases from J, with 6 bases in between. The chain's CDR3 is CASSQVGEETQYF. The CDR3 DNA reads TGCGCCAGCAGCCAAGTAGGGGAAGAGACCCAGTACTTC.

This clonotype showed up many times. This chain links TRBV20-1 with TRBJ2-7; TRBD2 matches at 9 bases. The CDR3 is 16 amino acids. CDR1 is DFQATT, CDR2 SNEGSKA, per germline (reference sequence). With 4 bases clipped from V and 5 bases from J, the junction kept 15 bases outside the gene matches. Here the CDR3 DNA reads TGCAGTGCTAAGGTGCCGCGGGGGGGCGAGAAAAACGAGCAGTACTTC. This sequence encodes CSAKVPRGGEKNEQYF.

The V call is TRBV9, the J call TRBJ2-1; perhaps TRBD2 as D (5 bases). The V gene lost 0 bases and the J gene lost 10 bases, with 23 bases spanning the gap. The CDR3 has 17 amino acids. CDR1 and CDR2 (germline): SGDLS, YYNGEE. This CDR3 reads CASSVATAQDLQMEQFF. The CDR3 DNA reads TGTGCCAGCAGCGTAGCTACCGCCCAGGACTTACAGATGGAGCAGTTCTTC.

This clonotype was detected a few times. This sequence joins TRBV5-1 and TRBJ1-3; no definite D call. The CDR3 consists of 17 residues. The germline CDR1 and CDR2 sequences are SGHRS and YFSETQ. Trimming pared 6 bases from V and 1 base from J, leaving 20 bases between. The CDR3 is CASTPLPEFGSGNTIYF. The CDR3 DNA is TGCGCCAGCACCCCACTCCCGGAGTTTGGGTCTGGAAACACCATATATTTT. Full variable domain (remainder filled in from reference TRBV5-1 and TRBJ1-3): KAGVTQTPRYLIKTRGQQVTLSCSPISGHRSVSWYQQTPGQGLQFLFEYFSETQRNKGNFPGRFSGRQFSNSRSEMNVSTLELGDSALYLCASTPLPEFGSGNTIYFGEGSWLTVV.

CDR3 coding DNA: TGTGCCAGTAGTTGGGACAGTTTGAACACTGAAGCTTTCTTT. This codes for CASSWDSLNTEAFF. V and J are TRBV19 and TRBJ1-1; 7 positions agree with TRBD1. The germline V gene encodes CDR1 LNHDA and CDR2 SQIVND (reference sequence). V lost 5 bases to trimming and J lost 0 bases; unmatched junction nucleotides: 3. The CDR3 is made up of 14 amino acids. Full variable domain (missing parts from reference TRBV19 and TRBJ1-1): DGGITQSPKYLFRKEGQNVTLSCEQNLNHDAMYWYRQDPGQGLRLIYYSQIVNDFQKGDIAEGYSVSREKKESFPLTVTSAQKNPTAFYLCASSWDSLNTEAFFGQGTRLTVV.